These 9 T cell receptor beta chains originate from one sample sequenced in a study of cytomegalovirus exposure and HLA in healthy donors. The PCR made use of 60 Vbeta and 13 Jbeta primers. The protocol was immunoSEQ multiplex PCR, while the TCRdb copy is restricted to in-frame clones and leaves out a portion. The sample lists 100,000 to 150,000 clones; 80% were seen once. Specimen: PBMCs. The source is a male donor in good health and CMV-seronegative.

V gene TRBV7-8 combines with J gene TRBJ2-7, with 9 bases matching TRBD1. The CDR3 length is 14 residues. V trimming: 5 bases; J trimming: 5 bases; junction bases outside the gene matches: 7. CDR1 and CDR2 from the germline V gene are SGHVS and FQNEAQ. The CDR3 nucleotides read TGTGCCAGCAGCCTCGACCGGGACAGGGACGAGCAGTACTTC. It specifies CASSLDRDRDEQYF.

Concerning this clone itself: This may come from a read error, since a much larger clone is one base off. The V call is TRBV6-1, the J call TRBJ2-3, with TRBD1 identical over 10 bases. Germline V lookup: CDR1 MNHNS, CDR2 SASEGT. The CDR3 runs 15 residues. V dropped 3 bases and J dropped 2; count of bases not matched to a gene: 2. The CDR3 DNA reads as TGTGCCAGCAGTGACGGGACAGGGGACACAGATACGCAGTATTTT. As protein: CASSDGTGDTDTQYF.

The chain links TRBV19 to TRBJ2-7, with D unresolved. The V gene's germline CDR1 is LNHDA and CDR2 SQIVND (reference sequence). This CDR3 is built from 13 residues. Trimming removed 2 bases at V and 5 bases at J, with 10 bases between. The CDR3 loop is CASSIPRHHEQYF. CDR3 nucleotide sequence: TGTGCCAGTAGTATACCCAGACACCACGAGCAGTACTTC.

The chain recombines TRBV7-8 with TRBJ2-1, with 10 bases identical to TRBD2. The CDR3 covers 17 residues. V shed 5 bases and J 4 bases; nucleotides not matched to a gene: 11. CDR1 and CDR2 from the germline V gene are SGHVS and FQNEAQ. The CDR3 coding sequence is TGTGCCAGCAGCGTGCTCCAGGTAGCGGGGGGTTACAATGAGCAGTTCTTC. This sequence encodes CASSVLQVAGGYNEQFF.

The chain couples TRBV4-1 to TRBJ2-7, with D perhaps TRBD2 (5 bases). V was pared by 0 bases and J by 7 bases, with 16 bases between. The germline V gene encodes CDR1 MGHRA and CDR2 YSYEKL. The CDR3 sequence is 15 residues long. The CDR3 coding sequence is TGCGCCAGCAGCCAAGATCTTGGACTCCCCAAGGAGCAGTACTTC. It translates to CASSQDLGLPKEQYF.

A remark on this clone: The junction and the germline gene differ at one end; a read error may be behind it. As DNA, the CDR3 is TGTTCCAGCAGTCCAACAGGTTTGAACACTGAAGCTTTCTTT. It translates to CSSSPTGLNTEAFF. The J gene is TRBJ1-1, the V gene TRBV7-9, with D perhaps matching TRBD1 (5 bases). There are 14 residues in the CDR3. Germline V gene sequence: CDR1 SEHNR, CDR2 FQNEAQ (reference sequence).

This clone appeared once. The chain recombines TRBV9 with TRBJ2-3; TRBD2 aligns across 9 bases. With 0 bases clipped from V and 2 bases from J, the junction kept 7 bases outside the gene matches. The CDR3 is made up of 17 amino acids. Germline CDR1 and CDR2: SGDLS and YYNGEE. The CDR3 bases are TGTGCCAGCAGCGTAGTTCTAGCGGGGTGGGACACAGATACGCAGTATTTT. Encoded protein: CASSVVLAGWDTDTQYF.

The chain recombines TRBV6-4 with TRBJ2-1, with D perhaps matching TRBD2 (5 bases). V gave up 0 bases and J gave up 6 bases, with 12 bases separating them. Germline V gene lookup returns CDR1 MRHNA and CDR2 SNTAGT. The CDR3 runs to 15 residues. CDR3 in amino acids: CASSDSEALVNEQFF. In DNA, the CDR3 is TGTGCCAGCAGTGACTCGGAGGCTCTCGTCAATGAGCAGTTCTTC.

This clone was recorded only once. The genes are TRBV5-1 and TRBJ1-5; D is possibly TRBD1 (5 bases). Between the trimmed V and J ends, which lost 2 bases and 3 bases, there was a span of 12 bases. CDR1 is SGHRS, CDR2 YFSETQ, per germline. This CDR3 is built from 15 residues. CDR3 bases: TGCGCCAGCAGCTTCAACGGGGGATCCAATCAGCCCCAGCATTTT. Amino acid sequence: CASSFNGGSNQPQHF.